This T cell receptor beta chain was observed in a study of memory CD4+ T cells and cytomegalovirus serostatus. Overall study findings and caveats: CD4+ memory repertoires contained about 40% of the roughly 160 reported CMV TCRbeta sequences.

In the original analysis: After removing out-of-frame reads, approximately 2 million distinct TCRbeta sequences remained. The protocol was immunoSEQ multiplex PCR, while the TCRdb copy is restricted to in-frame clones and leaves out a portion. V, J and clone size were drawn from that table, and D and trimming were deduced from the DNA. The sample has some 44,000 clones; 76% are singletons. The sort gate was single viable CD3+CD4+CD8-CD45RO+ cells for memory CD4+ T cells. Donors' CMV status reflects serum IgG against pp150, pp28, p38, p52. V was clipped by 4 bases and J by 5 bases; unmatched bases: 7. Germline V lookup: CDR1 LNHNV, CDR2 YYDKDF (reference sequence). This CDR3 contains 15 residues. On this clone: Antigen specificity is unknown.

The chain couples TRBV15 to TRBJ1-2; 10 bases map to TRBD1. This clonotype was sampled from an adult in good health and CMV-seronegative. The sequenced material came from memory CD4+ T cells from blood. The CDR3 coding sequence is TGTGCCACCAGCACGCCGACAGGGGGCTGGTATGGCTACACCTTC. It translates to CATSTPTGGWYGYTF.